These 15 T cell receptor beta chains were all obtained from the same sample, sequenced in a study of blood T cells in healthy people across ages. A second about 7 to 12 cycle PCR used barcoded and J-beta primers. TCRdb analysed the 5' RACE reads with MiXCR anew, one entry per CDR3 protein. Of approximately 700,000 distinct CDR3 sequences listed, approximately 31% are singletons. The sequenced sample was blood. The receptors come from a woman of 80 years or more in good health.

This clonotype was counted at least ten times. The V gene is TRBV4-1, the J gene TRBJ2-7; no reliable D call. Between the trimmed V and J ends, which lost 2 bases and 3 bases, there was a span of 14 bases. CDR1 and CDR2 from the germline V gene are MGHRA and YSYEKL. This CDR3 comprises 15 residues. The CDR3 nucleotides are TGCGCCAGCAGCCAATTTTCCTCCTACGGCTACGAGCAGTACTTC. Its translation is CASSQFSSYGYEQYF.

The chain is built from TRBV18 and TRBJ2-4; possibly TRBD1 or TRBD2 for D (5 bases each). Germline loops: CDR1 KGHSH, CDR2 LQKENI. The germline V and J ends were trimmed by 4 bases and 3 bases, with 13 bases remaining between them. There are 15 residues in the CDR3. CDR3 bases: TGTGCCAGCTCACGGGGGACCTTTAGCAAAAACATTCAGTACTTC. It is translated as CASSRGTFSKNIQYF.

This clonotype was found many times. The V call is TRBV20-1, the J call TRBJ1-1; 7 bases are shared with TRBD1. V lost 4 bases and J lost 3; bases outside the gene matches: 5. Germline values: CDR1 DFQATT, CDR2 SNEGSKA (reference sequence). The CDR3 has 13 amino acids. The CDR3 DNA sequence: TGCAGTGCTAACCTAGGACAGGACACTGAAGCTTTCTTT. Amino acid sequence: CSANLGQDTEAFF.

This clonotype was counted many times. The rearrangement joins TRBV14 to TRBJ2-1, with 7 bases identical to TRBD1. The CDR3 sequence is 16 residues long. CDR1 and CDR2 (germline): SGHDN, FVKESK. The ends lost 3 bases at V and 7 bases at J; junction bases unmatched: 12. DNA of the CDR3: TGTGCCAGCAGCCACAAGGACAGGAAAAACCGGAATGAGCAGTTCTTC. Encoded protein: CASSHKDRKNRNEQFF.

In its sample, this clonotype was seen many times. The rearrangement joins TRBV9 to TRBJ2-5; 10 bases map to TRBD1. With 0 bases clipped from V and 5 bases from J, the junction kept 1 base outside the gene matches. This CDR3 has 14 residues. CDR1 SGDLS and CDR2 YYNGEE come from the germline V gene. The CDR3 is CASSVEGQGETQYF. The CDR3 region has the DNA TGTGCCAGCAGCGTAGAGGGACAGGGGGAGACCCAGTACTTC.

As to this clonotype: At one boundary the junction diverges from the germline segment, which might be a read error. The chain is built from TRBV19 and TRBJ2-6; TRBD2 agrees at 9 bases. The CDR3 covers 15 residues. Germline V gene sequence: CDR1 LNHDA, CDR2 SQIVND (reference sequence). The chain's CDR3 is CASSAGGPGANVPTF. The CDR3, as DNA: TGTGCCAGTAGTGCGGGGGGGCCTGGGGCCAACGTCCCGACTTTC. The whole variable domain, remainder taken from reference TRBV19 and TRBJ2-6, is DGGITQSPKYLFRKEGQNVTLSCEQNLNHDAMYWYRQDPGQGLRLIYYSQIVNDFQKGDIAEGYSVSREKKESFPLTVTSAQKNPTAFYLCASSAGGPGANVPTFGAGSRLTVL.

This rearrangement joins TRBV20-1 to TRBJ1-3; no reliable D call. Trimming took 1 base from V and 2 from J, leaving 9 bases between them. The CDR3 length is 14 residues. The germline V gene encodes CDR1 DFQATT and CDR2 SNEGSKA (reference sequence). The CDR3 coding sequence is TGCAGTGCTAGAGCAGGAGCAACTGGAAACACCATATATTTT. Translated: CSARAGATGNTIYF.

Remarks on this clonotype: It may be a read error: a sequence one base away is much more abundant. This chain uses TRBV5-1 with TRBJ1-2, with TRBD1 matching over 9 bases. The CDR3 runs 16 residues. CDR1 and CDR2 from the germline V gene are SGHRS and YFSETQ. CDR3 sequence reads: CARSLGDRVGDGGYTF. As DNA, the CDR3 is TGCGCCCGCAGCCTGGGGGACAGGGTAGGGGACGGCGGCTACACCTTC.

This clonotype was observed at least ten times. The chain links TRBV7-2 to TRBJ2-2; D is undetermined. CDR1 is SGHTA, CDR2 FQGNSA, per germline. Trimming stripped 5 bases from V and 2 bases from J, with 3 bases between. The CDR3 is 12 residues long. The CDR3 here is CASSHNTGELFF. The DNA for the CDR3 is TGTGCCAGCAGCCACAACACCGGGGAGCTGTTTTTT.

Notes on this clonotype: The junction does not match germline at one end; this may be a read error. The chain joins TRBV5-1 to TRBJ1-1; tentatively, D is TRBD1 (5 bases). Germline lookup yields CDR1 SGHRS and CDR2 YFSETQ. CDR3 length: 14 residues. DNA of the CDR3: TGCGCCAACAGCTTGGGGGGAAGGGGCACTGAAGCTTTCTTT. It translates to CANSLGGRGTEAFF.

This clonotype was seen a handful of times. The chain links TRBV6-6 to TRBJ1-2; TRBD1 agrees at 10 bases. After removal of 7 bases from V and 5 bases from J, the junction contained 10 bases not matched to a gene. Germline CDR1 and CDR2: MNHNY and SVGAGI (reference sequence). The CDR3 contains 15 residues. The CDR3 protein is CASNSPGQGPYGYTF. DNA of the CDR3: TGTGCCAGCAACAGTCCGGGACAGGGGCCTTATGGCTACACCTTC.

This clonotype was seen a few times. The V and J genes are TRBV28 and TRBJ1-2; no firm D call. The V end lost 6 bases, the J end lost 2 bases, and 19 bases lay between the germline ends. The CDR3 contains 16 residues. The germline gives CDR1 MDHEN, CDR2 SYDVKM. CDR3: CASSLPSRMRNYGYTF. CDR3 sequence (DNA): TGTGCCAGCAGCCTACCAAGCCGAATGAGGAACTATGGCTACACCTTC.

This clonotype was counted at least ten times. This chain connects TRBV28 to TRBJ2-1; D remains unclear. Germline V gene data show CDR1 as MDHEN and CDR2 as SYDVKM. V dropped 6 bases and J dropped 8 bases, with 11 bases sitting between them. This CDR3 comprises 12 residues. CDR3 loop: CASSPAFYEQFF. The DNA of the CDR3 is TGTGCCAGCAGCCCTGCCTTTTATGAGCAGTTCTTC.

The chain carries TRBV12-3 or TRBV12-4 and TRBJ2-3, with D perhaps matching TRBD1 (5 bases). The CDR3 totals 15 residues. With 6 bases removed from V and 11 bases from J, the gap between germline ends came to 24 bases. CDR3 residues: CASSLGQVGTDVQYF. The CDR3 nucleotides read TGTGCCAGCAGCCTAGGACAAGTGGGCACAGATGTGCAGTATTTT.

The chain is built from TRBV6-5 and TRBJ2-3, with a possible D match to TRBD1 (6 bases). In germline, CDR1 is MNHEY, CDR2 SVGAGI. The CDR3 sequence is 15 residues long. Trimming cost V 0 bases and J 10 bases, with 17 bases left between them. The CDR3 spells CASSYSPTGPNSQYF. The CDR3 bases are TGTGCCAGCAGTTACTCACCAACAGGGCCCAATTCGCAGTATTTT.